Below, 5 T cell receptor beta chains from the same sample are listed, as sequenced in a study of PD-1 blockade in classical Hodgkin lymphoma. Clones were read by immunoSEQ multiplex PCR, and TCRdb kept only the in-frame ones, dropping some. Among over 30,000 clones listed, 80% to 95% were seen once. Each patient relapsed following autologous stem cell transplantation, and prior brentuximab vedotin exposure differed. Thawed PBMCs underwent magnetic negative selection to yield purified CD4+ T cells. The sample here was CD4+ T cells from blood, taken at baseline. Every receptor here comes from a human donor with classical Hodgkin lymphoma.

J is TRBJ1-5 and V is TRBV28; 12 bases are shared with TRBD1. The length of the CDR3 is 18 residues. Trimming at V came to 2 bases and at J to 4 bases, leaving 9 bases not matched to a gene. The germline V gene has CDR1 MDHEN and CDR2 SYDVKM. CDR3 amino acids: CASSLEQGTGGVNQPQHF. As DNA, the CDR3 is TGTGCCAGCAGTTTAGAACAGGGGACAGGGGGCGTTAATCAGCCCCAGCATTTT.

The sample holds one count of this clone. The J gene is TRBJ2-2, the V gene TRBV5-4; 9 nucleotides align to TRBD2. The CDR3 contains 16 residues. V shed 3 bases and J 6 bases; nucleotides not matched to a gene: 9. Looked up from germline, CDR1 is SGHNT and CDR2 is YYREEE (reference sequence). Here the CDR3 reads CASSSKTSGVPGELFF. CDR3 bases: TGTGCCAGCAGCTCTAAGACTAGCGGAGTCCCCGGGGAGCTGTTTTTT.

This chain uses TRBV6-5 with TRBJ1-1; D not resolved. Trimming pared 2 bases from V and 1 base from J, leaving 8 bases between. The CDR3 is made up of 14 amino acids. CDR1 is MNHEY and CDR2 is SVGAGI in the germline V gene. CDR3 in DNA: TGTGCCAGCAGTTACGGAGGGTCGAACACTGAAGCTTTCTTT. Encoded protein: CASSYGGSNTEAFF.

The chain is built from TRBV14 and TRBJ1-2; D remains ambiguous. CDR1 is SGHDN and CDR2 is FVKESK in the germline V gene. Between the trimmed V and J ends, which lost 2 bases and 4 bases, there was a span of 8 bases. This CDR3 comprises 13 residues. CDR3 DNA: TGTGCCAGCAGCCAAAGTGGAGGCTATGGCTACACCTTC. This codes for CASSQSGGYGYTF.

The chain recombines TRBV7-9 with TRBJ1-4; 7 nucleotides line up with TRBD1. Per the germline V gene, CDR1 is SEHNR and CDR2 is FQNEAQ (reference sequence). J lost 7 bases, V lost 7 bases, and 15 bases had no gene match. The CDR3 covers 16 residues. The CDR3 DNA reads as TGTGCCAGCACCTTTTGGGCAGGGGGACGCGGTGAAAAACTGTTTTTT. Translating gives CASTFWAGGRGEKLFF.